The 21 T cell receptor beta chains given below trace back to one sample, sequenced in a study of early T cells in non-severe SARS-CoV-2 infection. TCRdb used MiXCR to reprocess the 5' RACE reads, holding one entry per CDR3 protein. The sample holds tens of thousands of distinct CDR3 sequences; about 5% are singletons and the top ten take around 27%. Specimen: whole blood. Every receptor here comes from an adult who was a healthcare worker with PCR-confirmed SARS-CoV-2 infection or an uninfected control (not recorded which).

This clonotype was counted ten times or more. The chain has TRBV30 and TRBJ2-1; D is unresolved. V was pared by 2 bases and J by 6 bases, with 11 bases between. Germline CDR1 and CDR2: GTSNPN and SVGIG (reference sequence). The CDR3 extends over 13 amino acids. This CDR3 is CAWSLGPPNEQFF. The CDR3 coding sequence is TGTGCCTGGAGTTTAGGTCCCCCCAATGAGCAGTTCTTC. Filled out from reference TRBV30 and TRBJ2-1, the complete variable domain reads SQTIHQWPATLVQPVGSPLSLECTVEGTSNPNLYWYRQAAGRGLQLLFYSVGIGQISSEVPQNLSASRPQDRQFILSSKKLLLSDSGFYLCAWSLGPPNEQFFGPGTRLTVL.

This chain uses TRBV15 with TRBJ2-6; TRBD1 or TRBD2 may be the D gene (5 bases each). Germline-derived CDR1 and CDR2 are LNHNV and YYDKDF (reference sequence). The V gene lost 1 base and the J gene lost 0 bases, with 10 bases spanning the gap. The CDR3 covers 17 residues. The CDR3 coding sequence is TGTGCCACCAGCAGAGGATCAGGGAGCTCTGGGGCCAACGTCCTGACTTTC. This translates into CATSRGSGSSGANVLTF.

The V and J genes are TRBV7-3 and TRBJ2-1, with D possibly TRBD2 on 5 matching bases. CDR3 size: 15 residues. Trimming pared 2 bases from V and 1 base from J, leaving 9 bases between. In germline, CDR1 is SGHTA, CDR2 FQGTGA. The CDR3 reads CASSLYGKSYNEQFF. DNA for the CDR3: TGTGCCAGCAGCTTATACGGGAAGTCCTACAATGAGCAGTTCTTC. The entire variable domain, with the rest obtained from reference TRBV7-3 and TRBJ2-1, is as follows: GAGVSQTPSNKVTEKGKYVELRCDPISGHTALYWYRQSLGQGPEFLIYFQGTGAADDSGLPNDRFFAVRPEGSVSTLKIQRTERGDSAVYLCASSLYGKSYNEQFFGPGTRLTVL.

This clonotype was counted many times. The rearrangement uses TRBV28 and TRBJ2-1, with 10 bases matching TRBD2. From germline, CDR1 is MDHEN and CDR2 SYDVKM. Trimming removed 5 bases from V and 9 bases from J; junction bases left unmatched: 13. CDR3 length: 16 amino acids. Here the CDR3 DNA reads TGTGCCAGCAGTGGTCTAGCGGGAGATGGACAATTTGAGCAGTTCTTC. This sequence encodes CASSGLAGDGQFEQFF.

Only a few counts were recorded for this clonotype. CDR3 in amino acids: CAISVQKTDTQYF. The CDR3 bases are TGTGCCATCAGTGTCCAGAAGACAGATACGCAGTATTTT. The chain recombines TRBV10-3 with TRBJ2-3; D is undetermined. V gave up 4 bases and J gave up 3 bases, with 8 bases separating them. CDR1 ENHRY and CDR2 SYGVKD come from the germline V gene. This CDR3 contains 13 residues.

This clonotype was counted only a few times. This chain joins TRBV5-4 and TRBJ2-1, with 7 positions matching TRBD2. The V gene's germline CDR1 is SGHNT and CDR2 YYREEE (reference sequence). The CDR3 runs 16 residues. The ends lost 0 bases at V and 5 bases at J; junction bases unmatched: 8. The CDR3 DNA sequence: TGTGCCAGCAGCTTGGGTGGAGCGGGGAGGAACAATGAGCAGTTCTTC. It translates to CASSLGGAGRNNEQFF.

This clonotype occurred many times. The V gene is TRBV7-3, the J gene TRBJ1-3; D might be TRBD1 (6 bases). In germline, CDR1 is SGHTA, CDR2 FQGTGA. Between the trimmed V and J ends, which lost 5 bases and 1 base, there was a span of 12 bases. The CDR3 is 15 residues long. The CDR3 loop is CASSLGTPSGNTIYF. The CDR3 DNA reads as TGTGCCAGCAGCCTTGGGACACCTTCTGGAAACACCATATATTTT. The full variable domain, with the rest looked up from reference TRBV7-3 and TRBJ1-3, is GAGVSQTPSNKVTEKGKYVELRCDPISGHTALYWYRQSLGQGPEFLIYFQGTGAADDSGLPNDRFFAVRPEGSVSTLKIQRTERGDSAVYLCASSLGTPSGNTIYFGEGSWLTVV.

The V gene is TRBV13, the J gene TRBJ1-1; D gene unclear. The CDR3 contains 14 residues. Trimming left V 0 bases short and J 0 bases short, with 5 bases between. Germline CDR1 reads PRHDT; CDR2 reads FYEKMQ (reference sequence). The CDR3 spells CASSLGQLNTEAFF. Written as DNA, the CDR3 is TGTGCCAGCAGCTTAGGACAGCTGAACACTGAAGCTTTCTTT.

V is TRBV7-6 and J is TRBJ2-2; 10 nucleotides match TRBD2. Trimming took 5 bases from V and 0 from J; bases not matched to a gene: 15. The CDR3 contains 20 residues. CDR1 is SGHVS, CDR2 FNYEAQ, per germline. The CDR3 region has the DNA TGTGCCAGCAGCCCCCCGCTAGCGGGGGCCCCAGAGACGAACACCGGGGAGCTGTTTTTT. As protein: CASSPPLAGAPETNTGELFF.

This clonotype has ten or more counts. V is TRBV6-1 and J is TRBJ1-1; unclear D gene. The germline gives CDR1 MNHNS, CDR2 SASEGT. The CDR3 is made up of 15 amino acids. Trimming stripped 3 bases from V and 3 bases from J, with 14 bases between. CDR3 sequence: CASSDQSSLYTEAFF. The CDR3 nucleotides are TGTGCCAGCAGTGATCAGTCCAGTTTGTACACTGAAGCTTTCTTT.

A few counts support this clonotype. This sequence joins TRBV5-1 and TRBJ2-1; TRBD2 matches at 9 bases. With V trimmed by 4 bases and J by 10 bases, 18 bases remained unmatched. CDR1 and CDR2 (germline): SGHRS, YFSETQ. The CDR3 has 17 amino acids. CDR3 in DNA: TGCGCCAGCAGCATTCAGGGATTCGCGGGAGGGCCTGGCGAGCAGTTCTTC. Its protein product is CASSIQGFAGGPGEQFF.

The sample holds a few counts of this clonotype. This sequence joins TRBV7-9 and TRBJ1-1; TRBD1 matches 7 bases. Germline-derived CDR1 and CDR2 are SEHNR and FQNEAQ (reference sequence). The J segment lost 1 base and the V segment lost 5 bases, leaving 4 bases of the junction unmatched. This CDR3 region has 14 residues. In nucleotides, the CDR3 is TGTGCCAGCAGCAAGGGACAGAGGAACACTGAAGCTTTCTTT. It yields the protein CASSKGQRNTEAFF.

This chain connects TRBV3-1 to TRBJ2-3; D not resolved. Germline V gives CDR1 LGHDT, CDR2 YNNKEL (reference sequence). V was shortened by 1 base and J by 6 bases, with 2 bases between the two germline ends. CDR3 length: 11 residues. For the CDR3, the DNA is TGTGCCAGCAGCCAAGCCGATACGCAGTATTTT. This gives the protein CASSQADTQYF.

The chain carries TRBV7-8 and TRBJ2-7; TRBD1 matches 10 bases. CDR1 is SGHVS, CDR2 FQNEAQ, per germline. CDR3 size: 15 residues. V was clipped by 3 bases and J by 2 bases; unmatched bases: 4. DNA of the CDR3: TGTGCCAGCAGCTTCGCGACAGGGGGCCCCTACGAGCAGTACTTC. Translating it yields CASSFATGGPYEQYF.

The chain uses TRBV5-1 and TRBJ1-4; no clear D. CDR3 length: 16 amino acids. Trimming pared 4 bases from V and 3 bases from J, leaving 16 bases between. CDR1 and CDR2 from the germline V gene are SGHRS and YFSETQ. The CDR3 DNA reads TGCGCCAGCAGCATGACCCCAGTGGGGTCTAATGAAAAACTGTTTTTT. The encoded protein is CASSMTPVGSNEKLFF.

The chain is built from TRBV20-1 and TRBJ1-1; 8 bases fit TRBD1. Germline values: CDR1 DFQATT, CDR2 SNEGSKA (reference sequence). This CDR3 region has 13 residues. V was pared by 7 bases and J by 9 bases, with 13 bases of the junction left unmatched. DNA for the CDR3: TGCAGTGTCGTCGAAACACCCAGGGGGCAAGCTTTCTTT. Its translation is CSVVETPRGQAFF.

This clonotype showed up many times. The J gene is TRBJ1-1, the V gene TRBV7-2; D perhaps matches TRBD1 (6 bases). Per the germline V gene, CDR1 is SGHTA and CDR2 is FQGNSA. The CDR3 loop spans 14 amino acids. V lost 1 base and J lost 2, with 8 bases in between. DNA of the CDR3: TGTGCCAGCAGCTTAGACAGGGCTAACACTGAAGCTTTCTTT. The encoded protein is CASSLDRANTEAFF.

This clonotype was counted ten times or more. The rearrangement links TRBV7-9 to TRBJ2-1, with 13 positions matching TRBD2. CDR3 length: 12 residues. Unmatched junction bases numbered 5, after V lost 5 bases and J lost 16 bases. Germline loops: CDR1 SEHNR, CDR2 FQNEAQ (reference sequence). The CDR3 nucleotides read TGTGCCAGCAGCCCGGGACTAGCGGGGAAATTCTTC. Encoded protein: CASSPGLAGKFF.

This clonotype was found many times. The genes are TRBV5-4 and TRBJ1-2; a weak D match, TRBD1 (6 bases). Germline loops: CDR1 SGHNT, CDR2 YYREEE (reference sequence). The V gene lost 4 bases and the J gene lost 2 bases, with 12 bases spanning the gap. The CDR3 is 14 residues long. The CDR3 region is CASSPKQGNYGYTF. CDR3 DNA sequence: TGTGCCAGCAGCCCGAAACAGGGAAACTATGGCTACACCTTC.

The CDR3 bases are TGCGCCAGCAGCCCTCGAAATAGAGCGCATGAAAAACTGTTTTTT. This gives the protein CASSPRNRAHEKLFF. This chain uses TRBV4-3 with TRBJ1-4; no clear D. Germline CDR1 and CDR2: LGHNA and YSLEER. Trimming left V 4 bases short and J 6 bases short, with 15 bases between. The length of the CDR3 is 15 residues.

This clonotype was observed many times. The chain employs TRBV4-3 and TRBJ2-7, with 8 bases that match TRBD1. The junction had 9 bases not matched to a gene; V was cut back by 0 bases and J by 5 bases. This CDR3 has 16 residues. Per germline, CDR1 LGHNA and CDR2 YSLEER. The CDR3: CASSQDWRQGSDEQYF. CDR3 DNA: TGCGCCAGCAGCCAAGATTGGAGACAGGGGTCTGACGAGCAGTACTTC.